This T cell receptor beta chain was sequenced in a study of shared clonotypes between healthy human individuals. Whole-study context: CD4 naive cells filled three plates per donor, CD4 memory three, CD8 naive two and CD8 memory one. The study, taken as a whole, reports: Memory subsets generally showed smaller estimated richness than naive subsets did.

An assay was performed, and its level was deep. The authors distributed each subset's genomic DNA evenly over several immunoSEQ plates. Assay used: immunoSEQ multiplex PCR; TCRdb lists only in-frame clones, some missing. The sample comprises approximately 530,000 clones, 95% to 97% of which are singletons, and 0.064% rests with the top ten. With respect to this clone: The target antigen is unknown.

Material: naive CD4+ T cells sorted from blood. Subset indicated: CD45RA+ positively selected. This sequence originates from a woman in her thirties in good health.

DNA of the CDR3: TGTGCCAGCAGTTCCGGGGACAGGCGAATAGGAAACACCATATATTTT. This gives the protein CASSSGDRRIGNTIYF. The chain uses TRBV6-5 and TRBJ1-3; TRBD1 matches 8 bases. The CDR3 is made up of 16 amino acids. The germline V gene has CDR1 MNHEY and CDR2 SVGAGI. The J segment lost 4 bases and the V segment lost 4 bases, leaving 9 bases of the junction unmatched.